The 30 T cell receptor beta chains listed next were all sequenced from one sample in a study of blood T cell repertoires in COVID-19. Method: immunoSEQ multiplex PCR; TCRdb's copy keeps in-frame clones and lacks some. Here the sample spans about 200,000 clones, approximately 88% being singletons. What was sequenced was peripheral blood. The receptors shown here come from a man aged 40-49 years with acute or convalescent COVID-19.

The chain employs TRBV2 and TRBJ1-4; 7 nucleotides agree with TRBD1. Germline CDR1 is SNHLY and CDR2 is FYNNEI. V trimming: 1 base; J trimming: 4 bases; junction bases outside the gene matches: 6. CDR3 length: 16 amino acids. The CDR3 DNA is TGTGCCAGCAGTGAAGGGGTCGACAGGGATAATGAAAAACTGTTTTTT. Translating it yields CASSEGVDRDNEKLFF.

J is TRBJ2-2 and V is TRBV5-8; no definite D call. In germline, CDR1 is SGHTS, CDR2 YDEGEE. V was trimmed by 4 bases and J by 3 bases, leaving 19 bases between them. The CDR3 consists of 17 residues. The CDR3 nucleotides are TGTGCCAGCAGCCGCACCTTCGGAGTTGTAGACACCGGGGAGCTGTTTTTT. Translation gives CASSRTFGVVDTGELFF.

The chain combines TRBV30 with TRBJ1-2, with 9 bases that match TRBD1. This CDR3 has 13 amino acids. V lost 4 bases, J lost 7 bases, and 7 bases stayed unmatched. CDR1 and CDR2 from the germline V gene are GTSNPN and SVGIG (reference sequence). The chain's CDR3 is CAWTLGQGTGYTF. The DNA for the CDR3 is TGTGCCTGGACCCTGGGACAGGGCACTGGCTACACCTTC.

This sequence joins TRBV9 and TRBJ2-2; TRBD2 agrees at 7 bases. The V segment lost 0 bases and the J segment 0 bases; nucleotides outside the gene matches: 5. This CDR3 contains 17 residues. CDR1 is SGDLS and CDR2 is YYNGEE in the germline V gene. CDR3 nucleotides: TGTGCCAGCAGCGTAGACGGGGCGGGGGCGAACACCGGGGAGCTGTTTTTT. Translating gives CASSVDGAGANTGELFF.

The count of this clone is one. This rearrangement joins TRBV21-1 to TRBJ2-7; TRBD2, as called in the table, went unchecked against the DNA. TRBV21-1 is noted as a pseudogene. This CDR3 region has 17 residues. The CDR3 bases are TGTGCCAGCAGCACACCACTAGCGGGCCGGGGGTGCTACGAGCAGTACTTC. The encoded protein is CASSTPLAGRGCYEQYF.

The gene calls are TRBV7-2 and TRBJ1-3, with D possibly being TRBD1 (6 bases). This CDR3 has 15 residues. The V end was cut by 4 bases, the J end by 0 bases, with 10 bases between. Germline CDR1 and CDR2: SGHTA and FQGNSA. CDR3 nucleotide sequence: TGTGCCAGCAGCTCGACAGGTTACTCTGGAAACACCATATATTTT. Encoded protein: CASSSTGYSGNTIYF.

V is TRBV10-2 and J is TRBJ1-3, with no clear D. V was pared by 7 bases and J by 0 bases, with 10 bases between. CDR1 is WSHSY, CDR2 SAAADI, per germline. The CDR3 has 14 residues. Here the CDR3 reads CASNAGNSGNTIYF. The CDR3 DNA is TGCGCCAGCAATGCGGGAAACTCTGGAAACACCATATATTTT.

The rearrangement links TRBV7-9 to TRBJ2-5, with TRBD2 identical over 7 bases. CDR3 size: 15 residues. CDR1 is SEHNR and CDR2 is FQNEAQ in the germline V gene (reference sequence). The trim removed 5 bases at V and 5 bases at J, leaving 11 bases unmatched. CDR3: CASSPRASGGETQYF. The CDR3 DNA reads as TGTGCCAGCAGCCCCCGGGCTAGCGGTGGGGAGACCCAGTACTTC.

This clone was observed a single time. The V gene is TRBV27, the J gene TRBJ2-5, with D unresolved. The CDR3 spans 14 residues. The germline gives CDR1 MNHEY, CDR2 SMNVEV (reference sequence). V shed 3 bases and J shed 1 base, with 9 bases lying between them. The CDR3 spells CASSFSRSQETQYF. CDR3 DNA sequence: TGTGCCAGCAGTTTTTCACGGTCCCAAGAGACCCAGTACTTC.

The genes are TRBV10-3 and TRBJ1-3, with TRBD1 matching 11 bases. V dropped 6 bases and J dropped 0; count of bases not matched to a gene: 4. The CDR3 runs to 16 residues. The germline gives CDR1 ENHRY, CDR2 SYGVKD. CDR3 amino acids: CAIRGQGDRSGNTIYF. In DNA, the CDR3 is TGTGCCATCAGGGGACAGGGGGACCGCTCTGGAAACACCATATATTTT.

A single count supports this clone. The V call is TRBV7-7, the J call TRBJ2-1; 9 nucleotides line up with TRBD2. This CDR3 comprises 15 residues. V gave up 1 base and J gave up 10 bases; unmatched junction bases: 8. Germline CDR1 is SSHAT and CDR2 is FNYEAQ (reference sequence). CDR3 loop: CASSLVAGESGEQFF. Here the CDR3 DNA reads TGTGCCAGCAGCTTAGTAGCGGGAGAAAGTGGGGAGCAGTTCTTC.

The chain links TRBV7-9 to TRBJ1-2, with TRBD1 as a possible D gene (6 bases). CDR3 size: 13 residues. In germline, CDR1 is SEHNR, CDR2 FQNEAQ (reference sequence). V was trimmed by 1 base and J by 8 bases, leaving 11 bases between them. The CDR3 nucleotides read TGTGCCAGCAGCTTAGGGACAGCTCGCGGCTACACCTTC. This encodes CASSLGTARGYTF. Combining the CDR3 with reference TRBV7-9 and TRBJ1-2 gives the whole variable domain DTGVSQNPRHKITKRGQNVTFRCDPISEHNRLYWYRQTLGQGPEFLTYFQNEAQLEKSRLLSDRFSAERPKGSFSTLEIQRTEQGDSAMYLCASSLGTARGYTFGSGTRLTVV.

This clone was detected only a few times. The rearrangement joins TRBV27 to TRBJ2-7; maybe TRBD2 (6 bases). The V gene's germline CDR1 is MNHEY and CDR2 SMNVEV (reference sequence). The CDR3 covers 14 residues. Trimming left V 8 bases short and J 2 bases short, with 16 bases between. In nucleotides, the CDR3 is TGTGCCAGCCGAGTCCGGGGGAAGACCTACGAGCAGTACTTC. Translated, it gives CASRVRGKTYEQYF.

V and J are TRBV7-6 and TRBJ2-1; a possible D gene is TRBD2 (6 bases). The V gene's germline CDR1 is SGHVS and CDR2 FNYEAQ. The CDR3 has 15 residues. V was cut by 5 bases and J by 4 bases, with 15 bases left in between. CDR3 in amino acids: CASSPPLAAYNEQFF. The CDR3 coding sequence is TGTGCCAGCAGCCCCCCCTTAGCGGCTTACAATGAGCAGTTCTTC.

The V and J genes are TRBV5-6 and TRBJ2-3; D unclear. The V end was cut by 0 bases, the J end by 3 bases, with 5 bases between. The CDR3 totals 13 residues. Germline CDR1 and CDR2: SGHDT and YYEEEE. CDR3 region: CASSLVGTDTQYF. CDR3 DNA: TGTGCCAGCAGCTTGGTCGGGACAGATACGCAGTATTTT.

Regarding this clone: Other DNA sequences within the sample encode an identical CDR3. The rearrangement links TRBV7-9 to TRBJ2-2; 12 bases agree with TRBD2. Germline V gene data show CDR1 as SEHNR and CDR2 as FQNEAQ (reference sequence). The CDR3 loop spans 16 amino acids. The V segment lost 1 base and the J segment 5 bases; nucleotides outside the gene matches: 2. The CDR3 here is CASSLGLAGVTGELFF. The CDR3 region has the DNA TGTGCCAGCAGCTTAGGACTAGCGGGAGTAACCGGGGAGCTGTTTTTT.

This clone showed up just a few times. CDR3 region: CASSTITRDNEQFF. CDR3 sequence (DNA): TGTGCCAGCAGTACGATTACTAGAGACAATGAGCAGTTCTTC. The V and J genes are TRBV27 and TRBJ2-1; TRBD2 might be the D (5 bases). The V gene's germline CDR1 is MNHEY and CDR2 SMNVEV (reference sequence). This CDR3 is built from 14 residues. Between the trimmed V and J ends, which lost 5 bases and 5 bases, there was a span of 13 bases.

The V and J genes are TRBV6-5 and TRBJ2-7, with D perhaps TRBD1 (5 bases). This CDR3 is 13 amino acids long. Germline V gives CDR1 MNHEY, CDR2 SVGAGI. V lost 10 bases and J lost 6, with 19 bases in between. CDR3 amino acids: CATSGQGKVEQYF. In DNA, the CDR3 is TGTGCCACTAGTGGGCAGGGTAAGGTCGAGCAGTACTTC.

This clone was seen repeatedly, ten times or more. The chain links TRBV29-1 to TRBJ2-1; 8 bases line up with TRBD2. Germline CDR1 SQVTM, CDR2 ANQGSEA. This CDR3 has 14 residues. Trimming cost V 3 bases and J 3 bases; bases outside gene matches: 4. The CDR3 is CSVDKAGVYNEQFF. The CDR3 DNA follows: TGCAGCGTTGATAAAGCGGGAGTCTACAATGAGCAGTTCTTC.

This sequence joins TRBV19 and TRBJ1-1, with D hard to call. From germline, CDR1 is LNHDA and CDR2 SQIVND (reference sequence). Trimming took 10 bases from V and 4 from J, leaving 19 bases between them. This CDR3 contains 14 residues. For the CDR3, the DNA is TGTGCCACTGAAGACCCGGTCGGGATCACTGAAGCTTTCTTT. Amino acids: CATEDPVGITEAFF.

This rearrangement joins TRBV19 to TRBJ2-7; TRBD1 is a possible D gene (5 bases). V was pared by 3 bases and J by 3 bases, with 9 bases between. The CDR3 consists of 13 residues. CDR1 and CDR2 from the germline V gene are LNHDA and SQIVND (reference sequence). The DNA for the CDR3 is TGTGCCAGTAGTATCTACCAGGGCTACGAGCAGTACTTC. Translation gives CASSIYQGYEQYF.

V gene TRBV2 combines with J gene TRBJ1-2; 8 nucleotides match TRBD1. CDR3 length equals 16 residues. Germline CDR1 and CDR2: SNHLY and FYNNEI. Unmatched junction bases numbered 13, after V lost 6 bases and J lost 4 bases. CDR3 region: CASSALGQAFSYGYTF. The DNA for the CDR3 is TGTGCCAGCAGCGCCTTGGGACAGGCCTTTTCCTATGGCTACACCTTC. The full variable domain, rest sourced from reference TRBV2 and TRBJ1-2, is EPEVTQTPSHQVTQMGQEVILRCVPISNHLYFYWYRQILGQKVEFLVSFYNNEISEKSEIFDDQFSVERPDGSNFTLKIRSTKLEDSAMYFCASSALGQAFSYGYTFGSGTRLTVV.

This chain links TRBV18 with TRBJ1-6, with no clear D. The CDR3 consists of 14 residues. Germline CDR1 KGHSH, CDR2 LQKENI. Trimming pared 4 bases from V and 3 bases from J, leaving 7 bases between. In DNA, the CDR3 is TGTGCCAGCTCACTGAGGGACTATAATTCACCCCTCCACTTT. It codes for CASSLRDYNSPLHF.

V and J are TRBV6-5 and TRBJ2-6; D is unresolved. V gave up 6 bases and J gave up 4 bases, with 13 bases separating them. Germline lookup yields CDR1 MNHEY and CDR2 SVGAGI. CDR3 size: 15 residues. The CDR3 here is CASSTRMLGANVLTF. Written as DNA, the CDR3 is TGTGCCAGCAGCACCAGAATGTTGGGGGCCAACGTCCTGACTTTC.

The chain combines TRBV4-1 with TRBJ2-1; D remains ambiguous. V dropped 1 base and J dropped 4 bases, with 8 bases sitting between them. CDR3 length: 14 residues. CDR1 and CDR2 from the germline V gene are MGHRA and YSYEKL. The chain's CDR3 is CASSQVYRYNEQFF. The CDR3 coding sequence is TGCGCCAGCAGCCAAGTCTACAGATACAATGAGCAGTTCTTC.

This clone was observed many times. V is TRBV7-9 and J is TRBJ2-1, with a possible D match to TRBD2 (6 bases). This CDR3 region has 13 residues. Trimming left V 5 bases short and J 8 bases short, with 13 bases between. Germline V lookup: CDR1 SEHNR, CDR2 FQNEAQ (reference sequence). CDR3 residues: CASSAGTWDEQFF. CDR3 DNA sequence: TGTGCCAGCAGCGCCGGGACTTGGGATGAGCAGTTCTTC. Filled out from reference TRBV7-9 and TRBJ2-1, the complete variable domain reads DTGVSQNPRHKITKRGQNVTFRCDPISEHNRLYWYRQTLGQGPEFLTYFQNEAQLEKSRLLSDRFSAERPKGSFSTLEIQRTEQGDSAMYLCASSAGTWDEQFFGPGTRLTVL.

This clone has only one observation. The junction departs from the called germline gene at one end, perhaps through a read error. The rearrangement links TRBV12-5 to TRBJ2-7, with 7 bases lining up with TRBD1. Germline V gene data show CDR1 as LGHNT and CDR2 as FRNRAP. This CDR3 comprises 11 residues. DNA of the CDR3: TGTGCTAGTGGTTCGGGGACAGAGGAGTTCTTC. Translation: CASGSGTEEFF.

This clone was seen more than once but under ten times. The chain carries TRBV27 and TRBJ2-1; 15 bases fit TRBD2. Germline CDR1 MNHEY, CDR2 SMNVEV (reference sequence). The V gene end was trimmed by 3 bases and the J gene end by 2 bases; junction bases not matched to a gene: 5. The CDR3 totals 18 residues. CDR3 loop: CASSFRTSGRAAYNEQFF. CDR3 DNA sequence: TGTGCCAGCAGTTTTCGGACTAGCGGGAGGGCAGCCTACAATGAGCAGTTCTTC.

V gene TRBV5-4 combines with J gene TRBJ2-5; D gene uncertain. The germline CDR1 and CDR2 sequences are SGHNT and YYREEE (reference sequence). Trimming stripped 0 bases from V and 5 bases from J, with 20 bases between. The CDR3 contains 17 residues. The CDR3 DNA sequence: TGTGCCAGCAGCTTGGGAGGTTTTAGACCGCGTGGCGAGACCCAGTACTTC. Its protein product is CASSLGGFRPRGETQYF. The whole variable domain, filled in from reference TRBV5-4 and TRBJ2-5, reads ETGVTQSPTHLIKTRGQQVTLRCSSQSGHNTVSWYQQALGQGPQFIFQYYREEENGRGNFPPRFSGLQFPNYSSELNVNALELDDSALYLCASSLGGFRPRGETQYFGPGTRLLVL.

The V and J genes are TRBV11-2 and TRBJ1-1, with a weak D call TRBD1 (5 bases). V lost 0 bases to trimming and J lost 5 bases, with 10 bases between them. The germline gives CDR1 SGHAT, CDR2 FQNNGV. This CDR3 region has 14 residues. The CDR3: CASSLDVGGTEAFF. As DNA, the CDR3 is TGTGCCAGCAGCTTAGATGTGGGGGGGACTGAAGCTTTCTTT.